These T cell receptor beta chains were read from a single sample in a study of blood T cell repertoires in COVID-19. Clones were read by immunoSEQ multiplex PCR, and TCRdb kept only the in-frame ones, dropping some. The table includes about 140,000 clones, roughly 80% detected once. Input material: peripheral blood. These receptors were taken from a human donor in a cohort sampled during active COVID-19. Each CDR3 is given with its conserved first and last residue. A D gene is named only where the DNA matches it firmly. Size tells how often a clone was seen (once, few, many) or the class of an expanded clone, and some rows leave it out.

size: .; J: TRBJ2-1; V: TRBV28; D: TRBD2; length: 19; DNA: TGTGCCAGCAGTCCGACTAGCGGGAGTGCGCTTCCAAACCACAATGAGCAGTTCTTC; CDR3: CASSPTSGSALPNHNEQFF
size: .; J: TRBJ2-3; V: TRBV18; D: TRBD1; length: 15; DNA: TGTGCCAGCGCTCCCTCGGGACAGAACACAGATACGCAGTATTTT; CDR3: CASAPSGQNTDTQYF
size: .; J: TRBJ1-1; V: TRBV19; D: .; length: 13; DNA: TGTGCCAGTAGTAGTGACTTCTACACTGAAGCTTTCTTT; CDR3: CASSSDFYTEAFF
size: .; J: TRBJ1-5; V: TRBV30; D: .; length: 16; DNA: TGTGCCTGGAGCTCAGAGGGTCGGGGAGGGCATCAGCCCCAGCATTTT; CDR3: CAWSSEGRGGHQPQHF
size: .; J: TRBJ2-1; V: TRBV6-2/TRBV6-3; D: TRBD2; length: 16; DNA: TGTGCCAGCAGTTACTCGAGTACTAGCGGGAGCTATGAGCAGTTCTTC; CDR3: CASSYSSTSGSYEQFF
size: .; J: TRBJ2-1; V: TRBV6-1; D: .; length: 12; DNA: TGTGCCAGCAGTGAAATCGGAGAGGAGCAGTTCTTC; CDR3: CASSEIGEEQFF
size: .; J: TRBJ1-2; V: TRBV6-5; D: TRBD1; length: 14; DNA: TGTGCCAGCACCGTAGGACAGGGGGCGTATGGCTACACCTTC; CDR3: CASTVGQGAYGYTF
size: .; J: TRBJ2-7; V: TRBV27; D: TRBD2; length: 13; DNA: TGTGCCAGCAGTTGGCGGGGGGGAAGGGAGCAGTACTTC; CDR3: CASSWRGGREQYF
size: .; J: TRBJ2-7; V: TRBV9; D: TRBD1; length: 15; DNA: TGTGCCAGCAGCGTAGAAGAGGGGGCATCCTACGAGCAGTACTTC; CDR3: CASSVEEGASYEQYF
size: many; J: TRBJ2-7; V: TRBV6-5; D: TRBD1; length: 15; DNA: TGTGCCAGCACCCGGTCGTGGACAGGGATGGGCGAGCAGTACTTC; CDR3: CASTRSWTGMGEQYF
size: .; J: TRBJ2-1; V: TRBV6-5; D: .; length: 11; DNA: TGTGCCAGCATGGACTATAAGGAGCAGTTCTTC; CDR3: CASMDYKEQFF
size: few; J: TRBJ1-2; V: TRBV9; D: TRBD1; length: 15; DNA: TGTGCCAGCAGCGTAGCCGGACAGGGTATCGGTGGCTACACCTTC; CDR3: CASSVAGQGIGGYTF
size: once; J: TRBJ1-2; V: TRBV28; D: .; length: 15; DNA: TGTGCCAGCAGTTTATCACCAGGGCAAGACTATGGCTACACCTTC; CDR3: CASSLSPGQDYGYTF
size: .; J: TRBJ1-5; V: TRBV6-5; D: .; length: 14; DNA: TGTGCCAGCAGCCTAACAGCATTAAATCAGCCCCAGCATTTT; CDR3: CASSLTALNQPQHF
size: .; J: TRBJ2-1; V: TRBV4-1; D: .; length: 14; DNA: TGCGCCAGCACCCAGGGTAGCTCCGTCGATGAGCAGTTCTTC; CDR3: CASTQGSSVDEQFF
size: .; J: TRBJ2-6; V: TRBV7-3; D: .; length: 16; DNA: TGTGCCAGCAGCTCCCTGGGTGTGAGGGGGGCCAACGTCCTGACTTTC; CDR3: CASSSLGVRGANVLTF
size: .; J: TRBJ2-1; V: TRBV9; D: .; length: 14; DNA: TGTGCCAGCAGCGTAGACGTCGCACAGAATGAGCAGTTCTTC; CDR3: CASSVDVAQNEQFF
size: .; J: TRBJ2-2; V: TRBV19; D: .; length: 14; DNA: TGTGCCAGTAGTATGACAGGGAACACCGGGGAGCTGTTTTTT; CDR3: CASSMTGNTGELFF
size: .; J: TRBJ2-7; V: TRBV28; D: TRBD1; length: 14; DNA: TGTGCCAGCAGAACCGGACAGGGAATCTACGAGCAGTACTTC; CDR3: CASRTGQGIYEQYF
size: few; J: TRBJ2-3; V: TRBV6-5; D: TRBD2; length: 15; DNA: TGTGCCAGCAGGGCGGGACTAGCCGGCACAGATACGCAGTATTTT; CDR3: CASRAGLAGTDTQYF
size: .; J: TRBJ2-2; V: TRBV28; D: .; length: 15; DNA: TGTGCCAGCAGTGCTAGGGGTCTCGCGGCCGGGGAGCTGTTTTTT; CDR3: CASSARGLAAGELFF
size: .; J: TRBJ2-5; V: TRBV2; D: TRBD2; length: 15; DNA: TGTGCCAGCAAACTAGCGGGGGGTCCTCAAGAGACCCAGTACTTC; CDR3: CASKLAGGPQETQYF
size: .; J: TRBJ2-3; V: TRBV6-2/TRBV6-3; D: .; length: 15; DNA: TGTGCCAGCAGCCTTGACAGGACGAACACAGATACGCAGTATTTT; CDR3: CASSLDRTNTDTQYF
size: .; J: TRBJ2-3; V: TRBV5-6; D: TRBD1; length: 14; DNA: TGTGCCAGCAGGAAACAGGGGGCCACAGATACGCAGTATTTT; CDR3: CASRKQGATDTQYF
size: once; J: TRBJ1-1; V: TRBV5-4; D: TRBD1; length: 15; DNA: TGTGCCAGCAGCTCACCCAGGGACAGGAACACTGAAGCTTTCTTT; CDR3: CASSSPRDRNTEAFF
size: .; J: TRBJ2-1; V: TRBV27; D: TRBD1; length: 15; DNA: TGTGCCAGCAGACCCAACAGGGGCTACTACAATGAGCAGTTCTTC; CDR3: CASRPNRGYYNEQFF
size: .; J: TRBJ2-3; V: TRBV7-8; D: TRBD2; length: 16; DNA: TGTGCCAGCAGCTTATTGCGGGAGGGACTCGCAGATACGCAGTATTTT; CDR3: CASSLLREGLADTQYF
size: .; J: TRBJ2-3; V: TRBV10-2; D: .; length: 17; DNA: TGCGCCAGCAGTGACCCAGCGGGCCGTTTTTTCACAGATACGCAGTATTTT; CDR3: CASSDPAGRFFTDTQYF
size: .; J: TRBJ1-5; V: TRBV10-3; D: .; length: 12; DNA: TGTGCCATCCCGGACAGCCCTCGCCCCCAGCATTTT; CDR3: CAIPDSPRPQHF
size: few; J: TRBJ2-2; V: TRBV2; D: TRBD1; length: 16; DNA: TGTGCCAGCAGACCCCGGACAGGGGGGGGAACCGGGGAGCTGTTTTTT; CDR3: CASRPRTGGGTGELFF
size: .; J: TRBJ1-4; V: TRBV4-2; D: .; length: 15; DNA: TGTGCCAGCAGCCAAGATGGTCAATCCCGGGAAAAACTGTTTTTT; CDR3: CASSQDGQSREKLFF
size: .; J: TRBJ2-6; V: TRBV6-1; D: .; length: 13; DNA: TGTGCCAGCAGTGAAGCCAGCCTGGGGCCTCCGACTTTC; CDR3: CASSEASLGPPTF
size: .; J: TRBJ2-3; V: TRBV6-5; D: .; length: 15; DNA: TGTGCCAGCAAGGGGCGGGGAGCCGGCACAGATACGCAGTATTTT; CDR3: CASKGRGAGTDTQYF
size: .; J: TRBJ2-3; V: TRBV5-1; D: TRBD2; length: 14; DNA: TGCGCCAGCAGCTTGTGGGGGGGAACAGATACGCAGTATTTT; CDR3: CASSLWGGTDTQYF
size: once; J: TRBJ1-1; V: TRBV2; D: TRBD1; length: 15; DNA: TGTGCCAGCGTACGACAGGGGGCGAAGAACACTGAAGCTTTCTTT; CDR3: CASVRQGAKNTEAFF
size: .; J: TRBJ1-5; V: TRBV7-8; D: TRBD1; length: 14; DNA: TGTGCCAGCAGCTCCGGGACAGGGGCTCAGCCCCAGCATTTT; CDR3: CASSSGTGAQPQHF
size: .; J: TRBJ2-5; V: TRBV5-1; D: .; length: 15; DNA: TGCGCCAGCAGCCCCGGGATCACAAGCGGGGAGACCCAGTACTTC; CDR3: CASSPGITSGETQYF
size: .; J: TRBJ2-5; V: TRBV18; D: TRBD2; length: 16; DNA: TGTGCCAGCTCACCACGGCTAGCGGGAGGGCCGGAGACCCAGTACTTC; CDR3: CASSPRLAGGPETQYF
size: .; J: TRBJ1-4; V: TRBV28; D: .; length: 13; DNA: TGTGCCAGCAGCCCCCCCGTCCGCGGAAAACTGTTTTTT; CDR3: CASSPPVRGKLFF
size: .; J: TRBJ1-6; V: TRBV18; D: .; length: 14; DNA: TGTGCCAGCTCACCTGGGGTGGGGGCTTCACCCCTCCACTTT; CDR3: CASSPGVGASPLHF
size: .; J: TRBJ1-3; V: TRBV27; D: .; length: 16; DNA: TGTGCCAGCAGTTTACTGGGCAGGATATCTGGAAACACCATATATTTT; CDR3: CASSLLGRISGNTIYF
size: .; J: TRBJ1-5; V: TRBV27; D: .; length: 15; DNA: TGTGCCAGCAGTTCGACGGAGAATAGCAATCAGCCCCAGCATTTT; CDR3: CASSSTENSNQPQHF
size: .; J: TRBJ1-6; V: TRBV2; D: .; length: 15; DNA: TGTGCCAGCAACACCAACTCGGGAGGGAGTTCACCCCTCCACTTT; CDR3: CASNTNSGGSSPLHF
size: .; J: TRBJ1-1; V: TRBV2; D: TRBD1; length: 16; DNA: TGTGCCAGCAGCGTGGGTCAGGGGGCGGTTGGCACTGAAGCTTTCTTT; CDR3: CASSVGQGAVGTEAFF
size: .; J: TRBJ2-1; V: TRBV20-1; D: .; length: 12; DNA: TGCAGTGCTAGTCCCACACCGGAGGAGCAGTTCTTC; CDR3: CSASPTPEEQFF
size: once; J: TRBJ2-5; V: TRBV13; D: TRBD2; length: 15; DNA: TGTGCCAGCAGCTTTGGCGGGGGGGCCGAGGAGACCCAGTACTTC; CDR3: CASSFGGGAEETQYF
size: .; J: TRBJ1-2; V: TRBV5-1; D: TRBD1; length: 15; DNA: TGCGCCAGCAGCTTGGAGGGGGCGTCGGACTCTGGCTACACCTTC; CDR3: CASSLEGASDSGYTF
size: .; J: TRBJ2-1; V: TRBV7-9; D: .; length: 15; DNA: TGTGCCAGCACCCGGGGGCTAGCGGCCAACAATGAGCAGTTCTTC; CDR3: CASTRGLAANNEQFF
size: .; J: TRBJ2-1; V: TRBV18; D: TRBD2; length: 14; DNA: TGTGCCAGCTCACCAGGAGGGCGGGGGAATGAGCAGTTCTTC; CDR3: CASSPGGRGNEQFF
size: .; J: TRBJ2-3; V: TRBV7-3; D: TRBD1; length: 15; DNA: TGTGCCAGCAGCTCGGGGACAGCTGGTCCAGATACGCAGTATTTT; CDR3: CASSSGTAGPDTQYF
size: .; J: TRBJ2-1; V: TRBV28; D: .; length: 14; DNA: TGTGCCAGCACCACAGGGTTCTCCTACAATGAGCAGTTCTTC; CDR3: CASTTGFSYNEQFF
size: .; J: TRBJ1-1; V: TRBV14; D: .; length: 16; DNA: TGTGCCAGCAGCCAAGATTTCGGCACTATGAACACTGAAGCTTTCTTT; CDR3: CASSQDFGTMNTEAFF
size: .; J: TRBJ2-1; V: TRBV29-1; D: TRBD2; length: 14; DNA: TGCAGCGCCCCGACTAGCGGGGGCTACAATGAGCAGTTCTTC; CDR3: CSAPTSGGYNEQFF
size: .; J: TRBJ1-1; V: TRBV5-4; D: .; length: 15; DNA: TGTGCCAGCAGCTTTTCAGGCAGCATGAACACTGAAGCTTTCTTT; CDR3: CASSFSGSMNTEAFF
size: once; J: TRBJ2-3; V: TRBV28; D: TRBD1; length: 16; DNA: TGTGCCAGCAGTTTCACGCGGACAGGGAGCACAGATACGCAGTATTTT; CDR3: CASSFTRTGSTDTQYF
size: few; J: TRBJ1-1; V: TRBV5-6; D: TRBD1; length: 14; DNA: TGTGCCAGCAGCTCGACAGGGGTTCGTACTGAAGCTTTCTTT; CDR3: CASSSTGVRTEAFF
size: .; J: TRBJ2-3; V: TRBV19; D: TRBD1; length: 13; DNA: TGTGCCAGTAGTGTGACAGGGACAGATACGCAGTATTTT; CDR3: CASSVTGTDTQYF